The 9 T cell receptor beta chains below all came from one sample that was sequenced in a study of blood T cell repertoires in COVID-19. The protocol was immunoSEQ multiplex PCR, while the TCRdb copy is restricted to in-frame clones and leaves out a portion. The table lists 250,000 to 350,000 clones, around 85% of them singletons. Sample: PBMCs or T cells enriched from blood (not recorded which). These receptors were taken from a woman in her forties or fifties who had recovered from COVID-19.

The chain recombines TRBV10-3 with TRBJ2-7; no firm D call. Between the trimmed V and J ends, which lost 3 bases and 0 bases, there was a span of 6 bases. The CDR3 is 13 amino acids. Germline values: CDR1 ENHRY, CDR2 SYGVKD. CDR3 loop: CAISEVSSYEQYF. In DNA, the CDR3 is TGTGCCATCAGTGAAGTCAGCTCCTACGAGCAGTACTTC.

The chain recombines TRBV5-1 with TRBJ1-1; 9 bases agree with TRBD1. This CDR3 region has 15 residues. In germline, CDR1 is SGHRS, CDR2 YFSETQ. Unmatched junction bases numbered 12, after V lost 7 bases and J lost 5 bases. For the CDR3, the DNA is TGCGCCAGCGTTCCGGGGACAGGGAGGATGACTGAAGCTTTCTTT. Translated, it gives CASVPGTGRMTEAFF. Complete variable domain (other parts from reference TRBV5-1 and TRBJ1-1): KAGVTQTPRYLIKTRGQQVTLSCSPISGHRSVSWYQQTPGQGLQFLFEYFSETQRNKGNFPGRFSGRQFSNSRSEMNVSTLELGDSALYLCASVPGTGRMTEAFFGQGTRLTVV.

The chain has TRBV7-2 and TRBJ2-7; TRBD1 might be the D (5 bases). Deletions cut 3 bases from V and 3 bases from J, with 12 bases between. The CDR3 length is 14 residues. Germline V gene data show CDR1 as SGHTA and CDR2 as FQGNSA. CDR3 DNA sequence: TGTGCCAGCAGCTTCTTTGAAGGGGTCTACGAGCAGTACTTC. Encoded protein: CASSFFEGVYEQYF. The whole variable domain, filled in from reference TRBV7-2 and TRBJ2-7, reads GAGVSQSPSNKVTEKGKDVELRCDPISGHTALYWYRQSLGQGLEFLIYFQGNSAPDKSGLPSDRFSAERTGGSVSTLTIQRTQQEDSAVYLCASSFFEGVYEQYFGPGTRLTVT.

This clone was seen just once. The chain uses TRBV10-3 and TRBJ2-1; 8 bases fit TRBD1. CDR1 is ENHRY and CDR2 is SYGVKD in the germline V gene. The CDR3 spans 16 residues. J was trimmed by 9 bases and V by 0 bases; bases with no gene match: 10. The CDR3 bases are TGTGCCATCAGTGAGTCTGGACAGGGTACGAGGACTGAGCAGTTCTTC. Translated, it gives CAISESGQGTRTEQFF.

Here the CDR3 DNA reads TGCGCCAGCAGCCAACGACTAGCAGCTCAAGAGACCCAGTACTTC. Translated: CASSQRLAAQETQYF. The rearrangement uses TRBV5-1 and TRBJ2-5; 7 bases are shared with TRBD2. J gave up 2 bases and V 4 bases, and 8 bases lay outside the gene matches. Germline V gives CDR1 SGHRS, CDR2 YFSETQ. This CDR3 spans 15 amino acids. Using reference TRBV5-1 and TRBJ2-5 for the parts outside the CDR3, the full variable domain is KAGVTQTPRYLIKTRGQQVTLSCSPISGHRSVSWYQQTPGQGLQFLFEYFSETQRNKGNFPGRFSGRQFSNSRSEMNVSTLELGDSALYLCASSQRLAAQETQYFGPGTRLLVL.

The chain recombines TRBV19 with TRBJ2-7; a possible D gene is TRBD1 (5 bases). Looked up from germline, CDR1 is LNHDA and CDR2 is SQIVND (reference sequence). V lost 1 base, J lost 4 bases, and 11 bases lay in between. The CDR3 totals 14 residues. CDR3 protein: CASSIGGRSYEQYF. The CDR3 DNA is TGTGCCAGTAGTATAGGGGGCAGAAGTTACGAGCAGTACTTC.

The chain recombines TRBV4-3 with TRBJ2-1, with 10 bases that match TRBD2. Germline V gene sequence: CDR1 LGHNA, CDR2 YSLEER. V shed 0 bases and J 7 bases; nucleotides not matched to a gene: 12. The CDR3 is made up of 18 amino acids. The CDR3 region is CASSQDALRSGRGNEQFF. CDR3 coding DNA: TGCGCCAGCAGCCAAGATGCCCTGAGGAGCGGGAGGGGGAATGAGCAGTTCTTC.

The chain recombines TRBV5-4 with TRBJ2-7; possibly TRBD1 for D (6 bases). The V and J ends lost 4 bases and 5 bases respectively, with 19 bases between them. This CDR3 is 15 amino acids long. Germline loops: CDR1 SGHNT, CDR2 YYREEE (reference sequence). CDR3 in DNA: TGTGCCAGCAGCCTGCCAGGGGTGCGCGAGAACGAGCAGTACTTC. Translated, it gives CASSLPGVRENEQYF.

The chain has TRBV30 and TRBJ1-4, with D possibly being TRBD1 (6 bases). Germline V gene data show CDR1 as GTSNPN and CDR2 as SVGIG (reference sequence). The CDR3 contains 16 residues. V lost 2 bases and J lost 6, with 19 bases in between. CDR3 amino acids: CAWSQGHRVRDEKLFF. The CDR3 DNA follows: TGTGCCTGGAGTCAAGGCCACAGGGTCCGGGATGAAAAACTGTTTTTT.